Sequencing of this TCR beta chain was carried out in a study of control samples from healthy donors and cancer patients. This CDR3 spans 14 amino acids. Trimming took 1 base from V and 7 from J, leaving 10 bases between them. Germline loops: CDR1 LGHNA, CDR2 YSLEER. TCRdb keeps only in-frame clones here, not all; method: immunoSEQ multiplex PCR. The repertoire holds about 55,000 clones, with roughly 88% as singletons. Sequencing was carried out using blood. This chain connects TRBV4-3 to TRBJ1-4; TRBD1 is a possible D gene (5 bases). The receptor comes from a man between 50 and 59 years old in good health. The CDR3 bases are TGCGCCAGCAGCCAAGTTTGGGGACCTGAAAAACTGTTTTTT. This encodes CASSQVWGPEKLFF.